Listed below are T cell receptor beta chains from one sample, sequenced in a study of OX40 agonist ivuxolimab in advanced cancers. TCRdb keeps only in-frame clones here, not all; method: immunoSEQ multiplex PCR. The repertoire includes approximately 100,000 clones, just over 90% of them detected once, and roughly 0.5% sits in the top ten. Sequenced here: CD4+ or CD8+ T cells sorted from blood, sampled in a trial of the OX40 agonist ivuxolimab. These receptors came from an adult with an advanced solid tumor such as melanoma, head and neck, liver or kidney cancer. Both conserved end residues are part of each CDR3. Fields, in order: J gene, CDR3 length, V gene, CDR3 protein.

TRBJ2-7,13,TRBV10-1,CASSDNRDNEQYF
TRBJ2-7,15,TRBV28,CASSTPDRGVYEQYF
TRBJ2-1,16,TRBV28,CASTGGGATRGDEQFF
TRBJ1-5,15,TRBV28,CASSPSRGGNQPQHF
TRBJ2-6,15,TRBV6-1,CASRGGVSGANVLTF
TRBJ2-3,15,TRBV28,CASNLLGRGTDTQYF
TRBJ1-2,13,TRBV6-5,CASSSDRDYGYTF
TRBJ1-3,19,TRBV12-5,CASGLPSTGHRKAGNTIYF
TRBJ2-4,15,TRBV19,CASSISAQTGDIQYF
TRBJ1-4,15,TRBV18,CASSPPGGPNEKLFF
TRBJ1-1,15,TRBV7-9,CASSRITGDVSEAFF
TRBJ1-5,12,TRBV19,CASKEALQPQHF
TRBJ1-2,13,TRBV7-3,CASSPDRGYGYTF
TRBJ1-5,16,TRBV5-8,CASSLSGPYSNQPQHF
TRBJ2-3,16,TRBV7-9,CASSSKGPAVRGTQYF
TRBJ1-1,14,TRBV4-1,CASSHLVGYTEAFF
TRBJ2-5,13,TRBV18,CASSPQRRETQYF
TRBJ1-6,14,TRBV11-2,CASSVTGYGSPLHF
TRBJ1-1,13,TRBV18,CASSPRPGDEAFF
TRBJ2-2,14,TRBV6-5,CASSLTGWTGELFF
TRBJ1-3,14,TRBV18,CASSSQGSGNTIYF
TRBJ2-5,13,TRBV27,CASSFSPRETQYF